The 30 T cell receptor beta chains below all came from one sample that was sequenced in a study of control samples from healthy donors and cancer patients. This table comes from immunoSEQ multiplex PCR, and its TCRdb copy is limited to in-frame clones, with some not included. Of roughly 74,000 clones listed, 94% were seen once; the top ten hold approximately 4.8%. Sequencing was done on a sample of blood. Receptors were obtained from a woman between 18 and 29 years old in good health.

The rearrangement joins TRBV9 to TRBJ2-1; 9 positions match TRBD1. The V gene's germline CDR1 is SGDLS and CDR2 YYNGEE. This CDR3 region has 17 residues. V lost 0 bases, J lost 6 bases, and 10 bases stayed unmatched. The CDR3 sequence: CASSVDIPDRGANEQFF. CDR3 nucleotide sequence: TGTGCCAGCAGCGTAGATATTCCGGACAGGGGAGCCAATGAGCAGTTCTTC.

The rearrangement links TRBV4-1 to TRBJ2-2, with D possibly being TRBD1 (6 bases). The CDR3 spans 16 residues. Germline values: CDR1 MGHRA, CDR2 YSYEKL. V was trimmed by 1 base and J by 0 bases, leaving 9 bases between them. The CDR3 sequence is CASSQAPGANTGELFF. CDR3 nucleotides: TGCGCCAGCAGCCAAGCCCCAGGGGCGAACACCGGGGAGCTGTTTTTT.

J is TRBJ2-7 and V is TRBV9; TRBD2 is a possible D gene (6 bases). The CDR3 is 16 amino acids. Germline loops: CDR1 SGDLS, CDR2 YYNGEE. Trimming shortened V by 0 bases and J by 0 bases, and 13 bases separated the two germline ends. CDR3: CASSVVKTSSSYEQYF. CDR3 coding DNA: TGTGCCAGCAGCGTAGTTAAAACTAGCTCCTCCTACGAGCAGTACTTC. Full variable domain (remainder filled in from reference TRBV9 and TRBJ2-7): DSGVTQTPKHLITATGQRVTLRCSPRSGDLSVYWYQQSLDQGLQFLIQYYNGEERAKGNILERFSAQQFPDLHSELNLSSLELGDSALYFCASSVVKTSSSYEQYFGPGTRLTVT.

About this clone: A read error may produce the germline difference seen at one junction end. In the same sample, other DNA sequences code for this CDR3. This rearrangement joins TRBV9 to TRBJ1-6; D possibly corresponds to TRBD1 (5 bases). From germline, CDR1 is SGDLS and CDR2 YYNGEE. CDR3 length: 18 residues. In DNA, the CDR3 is TGTGCCAGCAGCGTCTGGGACGCCCCTGGAGGGATGAATTCCCCCCTCCACTTC. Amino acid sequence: CASSVWDAPGGMNSPLHF. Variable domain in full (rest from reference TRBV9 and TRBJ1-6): DSGVTQTPKHLITATGQRVTLRCSPRSGDLSVYWYQQSLDQGLQFLIQYYNGEERAKGNILERFSAQQFPDLHSELNLSSLELGDSALYFCASSVWDAPGGMNSPLHFGNGTRLTVT.

In DNA form, the CDR3 reads TGTGCCAGCTCACCACTTATAGCGGGAACCACAGATACGCAGTATTTT. Its protein product is CASSPLIAGTTDTQYF. The chain joins TRBV18 to TRBJ2-3, with TRBD2 matching over 8 bases. There are 16 residues in the CDR3. CDR1 and CDR2 from the germline V gene are KGHSH and LQKENI. Unmatched junction bases numbered 5, after V lost 1 base and J lost 2 bases.

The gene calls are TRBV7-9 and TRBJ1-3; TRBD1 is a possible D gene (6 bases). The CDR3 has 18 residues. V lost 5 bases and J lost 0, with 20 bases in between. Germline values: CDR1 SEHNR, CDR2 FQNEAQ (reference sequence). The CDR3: CASSPPPVQGGSGNTIYF. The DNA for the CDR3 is TGTGCCAGCAGCCCACCTCCCGTACAGGGAGGCTCTGGAAACACCATATATTTT.

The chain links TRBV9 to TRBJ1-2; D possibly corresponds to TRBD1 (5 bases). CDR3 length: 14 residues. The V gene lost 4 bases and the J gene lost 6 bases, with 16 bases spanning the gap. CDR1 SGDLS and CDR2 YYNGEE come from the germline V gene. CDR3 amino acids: CASSTSGGYNGYTF. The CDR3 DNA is TGTGCCAGCAGCACAAGCGGGGGGTACAATGGCTACACCTTC.

CDR3 sequence (DNA): TGTGCCAGCAGCGTCGCCGGGACTAGCGGCTACGAGCAGTACTTC. This codes for CASSVAGTSGYEQYF. V usage is TRBV7-3 and J usage is TRBJ2-7, with TRBD2 matching over 11 bases. V was clipped by 5 bases and J by 3 bases; unmatched bases: 6. From germline, CDR1 is SGHTA and CDR2 FQGTGA. CDR3 length: 15 residues.

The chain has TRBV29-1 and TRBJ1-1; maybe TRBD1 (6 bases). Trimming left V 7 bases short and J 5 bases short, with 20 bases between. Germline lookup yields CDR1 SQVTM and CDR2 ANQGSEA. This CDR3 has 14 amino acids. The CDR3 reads CSGGAEFPRTEAFF. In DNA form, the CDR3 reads TGCAGCGGGGGGGCGGAGTTCCCCAGGACTGAAGCTTTCTTT.

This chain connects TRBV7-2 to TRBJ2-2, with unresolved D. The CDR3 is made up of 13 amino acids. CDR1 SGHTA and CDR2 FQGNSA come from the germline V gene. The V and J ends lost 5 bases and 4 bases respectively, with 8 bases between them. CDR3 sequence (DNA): TGTGCCAGCAGCCCGGAAAGCACCGGGGAGCTGTTTTTT. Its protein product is CASSPESTGELFF. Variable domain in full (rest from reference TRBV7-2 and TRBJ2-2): GAGVSQSPSNKVTEKGKDVELRCDPISGHTALYWYRQSLGQGLEFLIYFQGNSAPDKSGLPSDRFSAERTGGSVSTLTIQRTQQEDSAVYLCASSPESTGELFFGEGSRLTVL.

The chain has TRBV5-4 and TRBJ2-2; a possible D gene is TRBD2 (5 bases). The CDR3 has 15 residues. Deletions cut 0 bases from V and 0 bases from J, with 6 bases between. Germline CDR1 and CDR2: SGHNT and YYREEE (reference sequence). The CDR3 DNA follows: TGTGCCAGCAGCTTGGACGGGGCGAACACCGGGGAGCTGTTTTTT. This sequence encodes CASSLDGANTGELFF.

The DNA for the CDR3 is TGTGCCAGCAGTTCACTCCAGGGGGTTGGAGGCTACACCTTC. This gives the protein CASSSLQGVGGYTF. J is TRBJ1-2 and V is TRBV27; TRBD1 aligns across 7 bases. Germline V gene data show CDR1 as MNHEY and CDR2 as SMNVEV (reference sequence). The CDR3 runs to 14 residues. With 4 bases clipped from V and 8 bases from J, the junction kept 10 bases outside the gene matches.

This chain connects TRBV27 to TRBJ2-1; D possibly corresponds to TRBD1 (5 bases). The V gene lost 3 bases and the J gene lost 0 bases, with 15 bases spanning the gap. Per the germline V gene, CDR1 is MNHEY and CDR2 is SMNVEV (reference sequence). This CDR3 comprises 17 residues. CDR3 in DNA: TGTGCCAGCAGTTTTGATCCCCGACAGAGCTCCTACAATGAGCAGTTCTTC. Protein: CASSFDPRQSSYNEQFF.

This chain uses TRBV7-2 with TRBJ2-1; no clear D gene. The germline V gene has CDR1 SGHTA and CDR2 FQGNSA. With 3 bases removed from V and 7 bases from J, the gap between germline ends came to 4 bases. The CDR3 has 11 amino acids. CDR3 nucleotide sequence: TGTGCCAGCAGCTTGTCGAATGAGCAGTTCTTC. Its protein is CASSLSNEQFF.

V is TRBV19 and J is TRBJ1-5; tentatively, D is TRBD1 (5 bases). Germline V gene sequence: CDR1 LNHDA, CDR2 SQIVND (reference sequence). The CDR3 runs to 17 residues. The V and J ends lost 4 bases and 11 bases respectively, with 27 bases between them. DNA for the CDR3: TGTGCCAGTAGTACTACCTCGGGGGAGGCCAGCCTTCGGGCCCAGCATTTT. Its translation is CASSTTSGEASLRAQHF. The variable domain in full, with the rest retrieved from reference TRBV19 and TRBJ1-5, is DGGITQSPKYLFRKEGQNVTLSCEQNLNHDAMYWYRQDPGQGLRLIYYSQIVNDFQKGDIAEGYSVSREKKESFPLTVTSAQKNPTAFYLCASSTTSGEASLRAQHFGDGTRLSIL.

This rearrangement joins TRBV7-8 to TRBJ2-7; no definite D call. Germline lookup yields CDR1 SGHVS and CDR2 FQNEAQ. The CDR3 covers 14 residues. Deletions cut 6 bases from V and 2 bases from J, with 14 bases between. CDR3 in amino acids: CASSWSAGAYEQYF. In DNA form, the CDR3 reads TGTGCCAGCAGTTGGAGTGCAGGAGCCTACGAGCAGTACTTC.

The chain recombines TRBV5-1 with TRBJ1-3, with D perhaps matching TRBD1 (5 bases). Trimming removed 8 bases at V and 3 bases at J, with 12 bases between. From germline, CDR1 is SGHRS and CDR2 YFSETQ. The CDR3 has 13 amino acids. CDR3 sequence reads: CASARAIGNTIYF. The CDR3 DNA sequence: TGCGCCAGTGCCAGGGCCATTGGAAACACCATATATTTT.

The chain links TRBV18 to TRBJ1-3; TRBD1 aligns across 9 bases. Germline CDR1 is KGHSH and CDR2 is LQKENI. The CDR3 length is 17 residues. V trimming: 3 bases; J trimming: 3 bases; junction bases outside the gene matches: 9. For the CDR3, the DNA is TGTGCCAGCTCACCTCTCGAAACAGGGGGCGTTGGAAACACCATATATTTT. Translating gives CASSPLETGGVGNTIYF.

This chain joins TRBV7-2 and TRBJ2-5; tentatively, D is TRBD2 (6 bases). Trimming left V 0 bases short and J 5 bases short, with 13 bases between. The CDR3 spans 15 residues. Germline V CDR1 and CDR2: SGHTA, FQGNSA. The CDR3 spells CASSLAQGSGETQYF. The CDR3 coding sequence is TGTGCCAGCAGCTTAGCACAAGGGAGCGGGGAGACCCAGTACTTC.

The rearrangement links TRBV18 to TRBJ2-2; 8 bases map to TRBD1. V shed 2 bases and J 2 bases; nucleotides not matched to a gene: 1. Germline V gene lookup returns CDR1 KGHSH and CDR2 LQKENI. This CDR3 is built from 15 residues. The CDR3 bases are TGTGCCAGCTCACCAGGGACAGGAAACACCGGGGAGCTGTTTTTT. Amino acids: CASSPGTGNTGELFF.

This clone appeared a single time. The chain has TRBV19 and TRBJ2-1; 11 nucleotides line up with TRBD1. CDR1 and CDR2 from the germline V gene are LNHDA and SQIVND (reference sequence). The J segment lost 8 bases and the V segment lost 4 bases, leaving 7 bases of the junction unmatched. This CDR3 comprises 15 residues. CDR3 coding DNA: TGTGCCAGTAGTACCTGGACAGGGGGCTTCGATGAGCAGTTCTTC. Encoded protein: CASSTWTGGFDEQFF.

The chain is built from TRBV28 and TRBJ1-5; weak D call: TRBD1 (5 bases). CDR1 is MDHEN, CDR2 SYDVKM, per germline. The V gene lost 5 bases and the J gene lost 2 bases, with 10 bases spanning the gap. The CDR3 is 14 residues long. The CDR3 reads CASSRGAGNQPQHF. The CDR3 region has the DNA TGTGCCAGCAGTCGGGGCGCGGGCAATCAGCCCCAGCATTTT.

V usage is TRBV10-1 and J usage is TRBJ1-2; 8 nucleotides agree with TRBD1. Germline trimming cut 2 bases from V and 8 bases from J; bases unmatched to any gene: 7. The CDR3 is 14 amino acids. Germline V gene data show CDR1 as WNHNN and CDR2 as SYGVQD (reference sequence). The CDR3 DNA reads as TGCGCCAGCAGTGAGACAGACAGGGGAAGAGGCTACACCTTC. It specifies CASSETDRGRGYTF.

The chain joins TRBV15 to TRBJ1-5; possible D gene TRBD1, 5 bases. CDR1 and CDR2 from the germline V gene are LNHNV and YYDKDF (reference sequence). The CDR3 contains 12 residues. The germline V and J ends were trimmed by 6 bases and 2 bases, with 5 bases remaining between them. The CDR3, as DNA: TGTGCCACCAGAGGGGGCAATCAGCCCCAGCATTTT. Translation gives CATRGGNQPQHF.

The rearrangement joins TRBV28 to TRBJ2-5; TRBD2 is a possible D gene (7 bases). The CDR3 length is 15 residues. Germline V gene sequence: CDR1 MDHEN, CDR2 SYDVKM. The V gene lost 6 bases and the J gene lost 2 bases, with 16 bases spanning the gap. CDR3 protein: CASRDRGATQETQYF. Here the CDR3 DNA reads TGTGCCAGCAGGGACCGGGGGGCCACACAAGAGACCCAGTACTTC.

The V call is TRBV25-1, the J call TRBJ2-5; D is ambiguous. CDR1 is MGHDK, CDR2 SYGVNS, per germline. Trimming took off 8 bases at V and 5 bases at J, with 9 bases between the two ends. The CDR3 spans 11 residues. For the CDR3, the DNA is TGTGCCAGCGGCAGGCGGGAGACCCAGTACTTC. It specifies CASGRRETQYF.

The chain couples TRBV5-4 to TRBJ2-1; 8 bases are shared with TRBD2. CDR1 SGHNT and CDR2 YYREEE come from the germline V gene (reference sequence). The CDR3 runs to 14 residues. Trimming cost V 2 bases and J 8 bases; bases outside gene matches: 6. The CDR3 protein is CASSLTGGAYEQFF. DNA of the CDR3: TGTGCCAGCAGCTTAACGGGAGGGGCTTATGAGCAGTTCTTC.

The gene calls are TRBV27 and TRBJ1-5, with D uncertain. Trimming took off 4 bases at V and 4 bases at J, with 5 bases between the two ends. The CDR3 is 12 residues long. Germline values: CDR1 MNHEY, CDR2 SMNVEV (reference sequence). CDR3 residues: CASSSPNQPQHF. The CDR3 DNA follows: TGTGCCAGCAGTTCCCCAAATCAGCCCCAGCATTTT.

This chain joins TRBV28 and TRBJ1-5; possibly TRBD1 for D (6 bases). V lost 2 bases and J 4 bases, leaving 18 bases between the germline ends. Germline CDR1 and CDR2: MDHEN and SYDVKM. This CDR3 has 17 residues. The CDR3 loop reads CASSLIERGQNNQPQHF. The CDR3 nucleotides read TGTGCCAGCAGTTTAATAGAACGCGGACAGAATAATCAGCCCCAGCATTTT. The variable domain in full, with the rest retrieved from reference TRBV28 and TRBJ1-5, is DVKVTQSSRYLVKRTGEKVFLECVQDMDHENMFWYRQDPGLGLRLIYFSYDVKMKEKGDIPEGYSVSREKKERFSLILESASTNQTSMYLCASSLIERGQNNQPQHFGDGTRLSIL.

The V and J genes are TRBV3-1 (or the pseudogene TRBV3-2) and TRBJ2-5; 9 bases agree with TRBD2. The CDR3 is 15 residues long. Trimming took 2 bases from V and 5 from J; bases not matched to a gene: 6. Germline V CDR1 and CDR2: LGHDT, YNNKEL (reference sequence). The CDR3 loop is CASSQPGLAQETQYF. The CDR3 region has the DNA TGTGCCAGCAGCCAACCCGGACTAGCGCAGGAGACCCAGTACTTC.